This TCR beta chain was observed in a study of tumor-infiltrating lymphocytes in primary liver carcinoma. At the level of the study: Enrolled patients were male and female, aged 30 to 69 years.

Germline DNA was extracted alongside blood RNA, which was obtained from unsorted whole blood. Priming with a constant-region primer yielded TCR beta cDNA from about 510 ng total RNA. Libraries of TCR beta came from three nested multiplex PCR rounds with slightly modified ARM-PCR. TRBV1-TRBV30 forward and Cbeta reverse primers drove the first two roughly 10-cycle rounds. TCRdb passed the multiplex PCR reads through MiXCR, listing each CDR3 protein once. The data contain about 180,000 distinct CDR3 sequences, 50% to 75% of them seen just once; the ten biggest clones take up 72%. The V segment lost 1 base and the J segment 3 bases; nucleotides outside the gene matches: 5. The CDR3 runs 16 residues. From germline, CDR1 is SQVTM and CDR2 ANQGSEA. Note on this clonotype: This could be a read error, since a much larger clone is one nucleotide away.

V gene TRBV29-1 combines with J gene TRBJ2-3; TRBD2 matches 12 bases. This TCR was recovered from a man in his forties with primary liver carcinoma and hepatitis B virus infection. The sequenced sample was peripheral blood. Here the CDR3 DNA reads TGCAGCGTTGAAGGGGGGCTAGCGGGAGGGACAGATACGCAGTATTTT. Its protein product is CSVEGGLAGGTDTQYF.